This entry features one T cell receptor (beta chain) sequence. Its antigen is undetermined. The sample originates from a study of T cell responses to AZD1222 COVID-19 vaccine. Method: immunoSEQ multiplex PCR; TCRdb's copy keeps in-frame clones and lacks some. The sample has around 170,000 clones, approximately 91% seen once. General study points: The study identified only six AZD1222 recipients as seropositive at baseline. Recipients of two AZD1222 doses showed rising Spike-specific TCR breadth and depth. White British donors predominated, females outnumbered males, and clonal diversity was possibly underestimated.

The material was peripheral blood, obtained on day 0 of AZD1222 vaccination. The TCR sequence derives from an adult in good health.

In DNA form, the CDR3 reads TGTGCCAGTAAGTGGGGCCACGAGCAGTACTTC. Protein product: CASKWGHEQYF. The chain recombines TRBV19 with TRBJ2-7; TRBD1 might be the D (5 bases). Looked up from germline, CDR1 is LNHDA and CDR2 is SQIVND (reference sequence). This CDR3 contains 11 residues. Trimming removed 7 bases from V and 5 bases from J, with 9 bases in between.